The 30 T cell receptor beta chains given below trace back to one sample, sequenced in a study of human T cells and chemical hapten exposure. Time point: patch test 1, 2 weeks after DPC sensitization. Stated treatment: therapeutic diphenylcyclopropenone sensitization with weekly scalp DPC. TCRdb used MiXCR to reprocess the RACE reads, holding one entry per CDR3 protein. Among over 95,000 distinct CDR3 sequences listed, around an eighth were seen once. The sequencing here drew on whole blood, taken in connection with sensitization to the hapten diphenylcyclopropenone (DPC). These receptors all stem from a woman between 40 and 50 years old with alopecia areata. Some clones in this sample may be carry-over from other donors' samples.

This clonotype has ten or more counts. The chain is built from TRBV2 and TRBJ1-6; tentatively, D is TRBD1 (5 bases). The CDR3 runs to 15 residues. Germline CDR1 SNHLY, CDR2 FYNNEI. The V and J ends lost 6 bases and 8 bases respectively, with 17 bases between them. CDR3 protein: CASSSWGIRDSPLHF. CDR3 coding DNA: TGTGCCAGCAGCAGCTGGGGGATTCGGGATTCACCCCTCCACTTT.

Only a few counts were recorded for this clonotype. The gene calls are TRBV6-2 or TRBV6-3 and TRBJ2-1, with 10 bases identical to TRBD2. Germline CDR1 reads MNHEY; CDR2 reads SVGEGT. The CDR3 is 21 amino acids. V trimming: 6 bases; J trimming: 5 bases; junction bases outside the gene matches: 25. The CDR3 is CASSRPSVSPGTSVRDNEQFF. CDR3 DNA: TGTGCCAGCAGCCGACCCTCCGTTTCTCCCGGGACTAGCGTAAGAGACAATGAGCAGTTCTTC.

The V gene is TRBV20-1, the J gene TRBJ2-6, with D possibly matching TRBD1 (6 bases). Germline loops: CDR1 DFQATT, CDR2 SNEGSKA (reference sequence). V was pared by 6 bases and J by 1 base, with 10 bases between. CDR3 length: 14 residues. CDR3 region: CSARGGSGANVLTF. For the CDR3, the DNA is TGCAGTGCCAGGGGTGGATCTGGGGCCAACGTCCTGACTTTC.

The V call is TRBV9, the J call TRBJ1-1; D is uncertain. Germline values: CDR1 SGDLS, CDR2 YYNGEE. The V end lost 4 bases, the J end lost 6 bases, and 16 bases lay between the germline ends. The CDR3 covers 14 residues. In DNA form, the CDR3 reads TGTGCCAGCAGCCCAACCTTCGGTGCGCCTGAAGCTTTCTTT. Translation: CASSPTFGAPEAFF.

This clonotype came up a few times. This sequence joins TRBV5-5 and TRBJ1-2; D unresolved. CDR1 and CDR2 from the germline V gene are SGHKS and YYEKEE (reference sequence). The CDR3 covers 17 residues. Trimming removed 2 bases at V and 0 bases at J, with 17 bases between. CDR3 bases: TGTGCCAGCAGCTTTGGTGGCGCTGCGGTTACTAACTATGGCTACACCTTC. It encodes CASSFGGAAVTNYGYTF.

V gene TRBV30 combines with J gene TRBJ1-6, with D uncertain. The V end lost 2 bases, the J end lost 7 bases, and 12 bases lay between the germline ends. This CDR3 is 14 amino acids long. Germline V gene sequence: CDR1 GTSNPN, CDR2 SVGIG (reference sequence). The CDR3 spells CAWSLRGLNSPLHF. CDR3 nucleotides: TGTGCCTGGAGTCTTAGAGGGCTGAATTCACCCCTCCACTTT.

This clonotype appeared a few times. The CDR3 DNA follows: TGCGCCAGCAGCTTGGGCCAGACAACTAATGAAAAACTGTTTTTT. Encoded protein: CASSLGQTTNEKLFF. This chain links TRBV5-1 with TRBJ1-4; D gene unclear. Germline V lookup: CDR1 SGHRS, CDR2 YFSETQ. The CDR3 has 15 residues. V lost 0 bases, J lost 0 bases, and 6 bases lay in between.

This clonotype showed up just a few times. V and J are TRBV5-5 and TRBJ1-2; TRBD1 might be the D (6 bases). V was trimmed by 0 bases and J by 1 base, leaving 10 bases between them. The germline CDR1 and CDR2 sequences are SGHKS and YYEKEE (reference sequence). The CDR3 runs 15 residues. The CDR3 nucleotides are TGTGCCAGCAGCTTGGCGCAGGGGTTTAACTATGGCTACACCTTC. Translating gives CASSLAQGFNYGYTF.

This clonotype was counted at least ten times. The V call is TRBV4-1, the J call TRBJ1-1; TRBD1 might be the D (5 bases). Germline CDR1 reads MGHRA; CDR2 reads YSYEKL. V shed 1 base and J shed 2 bases, with 11 bases lying between them. This CDR3 region has 15 residues. In nucleotides, the CDR3 is TGCGCCAGCAGCCAAGTGGGGCAGCCTAACACTGAAGCTTTCTTT. Translating it yields CASSQVGQPNTEAFF.

This clonotype was detected a few times. The chain is built from TRBV9 and TRBJ1-6; D not certain. V was pared by 4 bases and J by 7 bases, with 9 bases between. The CDR3 is 13 amino acids. CDR1 and CDR2 (germline): SGDLS, YYNGEE. In DNA form, the CDR3 reads TGTGCCAGCAGCCCTCAAAGAAATTCACCCCTCCACTTT. This gives the protein CASSPQRNSPLHF.

The gene calls are TRBV5-1 and TRBJ1-6, with a tentative D call TRBD1 (6 bases). The CDR3 spans 14 residues. Germline V gene data show CDR1 as SGHRS and CDR2 as YFSETQ. Trimming shortened V by 0 bases and J by 10 bases, and 11 bases separated the two germline ends. CDR3 amino acids: CASSLETGGSPLHF. CDR3 DNA: TGCGCCAGCAGCTTGGAGACGGGGGGCTCACCCCTCCACTTT.

A note on this clonotype: Just one base apart from a much larger clone, this may be a read error. This likely comes from a read error, as the CDR3 has no conserved phenylalanine or tryptophan at its end. The chain employs TRBV6-2 or TRBV6-3 and TRBJ1-2; D is undetermined. Germline assignment: CDR1 MNHEY and CDR2 SVGEGT. There are 12 residues in the CDR3. Trimming stripped 7 bases from V and 6 bases from J, with 12 bases between. The DNA of the CDR3 is TGTGCCAGCACCCGCGAGCCGGATGGCTACACCTCC. The encoded protein is CASTREPDGYTS.

CDR3 bases: TGTGCCAGCAGTTCAGAGCCCCGCAGCTCCTACAATGAGCAGTTCTTC. Residues: CASSSEPRSSYNEQFF. The chain recombines TRBV6-5 with TRBJ2-1; D is uncertain. With 4 bases removed from V and 0 bases from J, the gap between germline ends came to 13 bases. The CDR3 extends over 16 amino acids. CDR1 MNHEY and CDR2 SVGAGI come from the germline V gene.

This clonotype was observed at least ten times. The chain uses TRBV12-2 and TRBJ2-1; the table's D call, TRBD1, has no DNA check behind it. TRBV12-2 is a pseudogene locus. The CDR3 extends over 17 amino acids. The CDR3 nucleotides read TGTGCAAGTCGCTTAGCCGCGAACCAGATAAGGGGTAATGAGCAGTTCTTC. Translated: CASRLAANQIRGNEQFF.

V gene TRBV28 combines with J gene TRBJ2-7, with 7 positions matching TRBD1. The V and J ends lost 7 bases and 2 bases, in that order; junction bases with no gene match: 8. CDR3 size: 14 residues. Germline V CDR1 and CDR2: MDHEN, SYDVKM. Here the CDR3 reads CASTPGDRPYEQYF. CDR3 DNA: TGTGCCAGCACCCCCGGGGACAGACCCTACGAGCAGTACTTC.

This clonotype was recorded many times. The junction differs from germline at one of its ends, possibly a read error. CDR3 in DNA: TGTGCCAGCAGCCCATTTCAATTGGCGGGAGGGCGCTTC. As protein: CASSPFQLAGGRF. This chain joins TRBV7-8 and TRBJ2-1, with 9 bases lining up with TRBD2. Germline CDR1 reads SGHVS; CDR2 reads FQNEAQ. CDR3 length equals 13 residues.

Only a few counts were recorded for this clonotype. The chain combines TRBV10-3 with TRBJ1-6; D is uncertain. Germline CDR1 and CDR2: ENHRY and SYGVKD. This CDR3 has 13 residues. V dropped 6 bases and J dropped 7 bases, with 10 bases sitting between them. CDR3: CAIRVDSNSPLHF. CDR3 bases: TGTGCCATCAGGGTTGATTCGAATTCACCCCTCCACTTT.

This clonotype was seen ten or more times. The V gene is TRBV29-1, the J gene TRBJ1-1; D is undetermined. The CDR3 is 12 amino acids. The germline CDR1 and CDR2 sequences are SQVTM and ANQGSEA. Trimming removed 7 bases from V and 5 bases from J, with 14 bases in between. The CDR3 DNA reads TGCAGCGCTGGACGCCCTCGGACTGAAGCTTTCTTT. Translating it yields CSAGRPRTEAFF.

This chain uses TRBV7-9 with TRBJ1-6, with D unresolved. Germline V gene data show CDR1 as SEHNR and CDR2 as FQNEAQ (reference sequence). The V and J ends lost 1 base and 13 bases respectively, with 20 bases between them. The CDR3 runs to 16 residues. CDR3 sequence reads: CASSLGPGPQRSPLHF. CDR3 coding DNA: TGTGCCAGCAGCTTAGGTCCCGGGCCTCAAAGATCGCCCCTCCACTTT.

The chain combines TRBV20-1 with TRBJ2-7, with 7 bases fitting TRBD2. Germline CDR1 DFQATT, CDR2 SNEGSKA (reference sequence). There are 12 residues in the CDR3. Losses at the gene ends were 1 base for V and 5 bases for J; bases not matched to a gene: 2. CDR3 sequence reads: CSARGTRHEQYF. The DNA for the CDR3 is TGCAGTGCTAGAGGGACTAGGCACGAGCAGTACTTC.

The chain couples TRBV10-3 to TRBJ2-7, with 9 bases matching TRBD2. Per the germline V gene, CDR1 is ENHRY and CDR2 is SYGVKD. The CDR3 spans 15 residues. V shed 5 bases, J shed 4 bases, and the junction held 9 bases outside the gene matches. DNA for the CDR3: TGTGCCATCAGTAGTAGCGGGAGTTATTCATACGAGCAGTACTTC. It codes for CAISSSGSYSYEQYF.

This clonotype was detected ten times or more. The V gene is TRBV7-6, the J gene TRBJ2-6, with D maybe TRBD2 (7 bases). The germline V gene encodes CDR1 SGHVS and CDR2 FNYEAQ. The germline V and J ends were trimmed by 8 bases and 0 bases, with 11 bases remaining between them. The CDR3 totals 15 residues. CDR3 nucleotide sequence: TGTGCCAGCGGGGGGGCCAGCTCTGGGGCCAACGTCCTGACTTTC. It specifies CASGGASSGANVLTF. The entire variable domain, with the rest obtained from reference TRBV7-6 and TRBJ2-6, is as follows: GAGVSQSPRYKVTKRGQDVALRCDPISGHVSLYWYRQALGQGPEFLTYFNYEAQQDKSGLPNDRFSAERPEGSISTLTIQRTEQRDSAMYRCASGGASSGANVLTFGAGSRLTVL.

This rearrangement joins TRBV6-5 to TRBJ2-2; D gene unclear. V lost 6 bases and J 5 bases, leaving 19 bases between the germline ends. CDR1 and CDR2 from the germline V gene are MNHEY and SVGAGI. The CDR3 totals 16 residues. CDR3 in amino acids: CASSYGPGSRTGELFF. The CDR3 nucleotides are TGTGCCAGCAGCTACGGCCCCGGGTCTCGGACCGGGGAGCTGTTTTTT.

This chain links TRBV4-2 with TRBJ2-5; D is unresolved. CDR3 length equals 14 residues. V lost 1 base to trimming and J lost 3 bases, with 9 bases between them. Germline-derived CDR1 and CDR2 are LGHNA and YNFKEQ. CDR3: CASSQAVNEETQYF. As DNA, the CDR3 is TGTGCCAGCAGCCAAGCGGTCAATGAAGAGACCCAGTACTTC.

This clonotype was seen repeatedly, ten times or more. The gene calls are TRBV7-2 and TRBJ2-1, with no clear D. There are 13 residues in the CDR3. In germline, CDR1 is SGHTA, CDR2 FQGNSA. Deletions cut 5 bases from V and 3 bases from J, with 8 bases between. The CDR3 spells CASSPPSYNEQFF. The CDR3 DNA follows: TGTGCCAGCAGCCCCCCTAGCTACAATGAGCAGTTCTTC.

This clonotype was counted ten times or more. V is TRBV19 and J is TRBJ1-4; 7 nucleotides agree with TRBD1. Germline CDR1 LNHDA, CDR2 SQIVND (reference sequence). V was clipped by 3 bases and J by 6 bases; unmatched bases: 7. CDR3 length: 15 amino acids. The CDR3: CASSILGQGDEKLFF. CDR3 sequence (DNA): TGTGCCAGTAGTATCCTCGGCCAGGGGGATGAAAAACTGTTTTTT.

A few counts support this clonotype. V is TRBV15 and J is TRBJ2-5; D is unresolved. The CDR3 totals 14 residues. V lost 1 base and J lost 6, with 12 bases in between. Germline CDR1 is LNHNV and CDR2 is YYDKDF (reference sequence). CDR3 sequence (DNA): TGTGCCACCAGCAGAGTGGACGGGTCAAAGACCCAGTACTTC. This sequence encodes CATSRVDGSKTQYF. Supplemented by reference TRBV15 and TRBJ2-5, the full variable domain reads DAMVIQNPRYQVTQFGKPVTLSCSQTLNHNVMYWYQQKSSQAPKLLFHYYDKDFNNEADTPDNFQSRRPNTSFCFLDIRSPGLGDTAMYLCATSRVDGSKTQYFGPGTRLLVL.

The V call is TRBV6-2 or TRBV6-3, the J call TRBJ2-7; D unresolved. CDR3 size: 13 residues. With 3 bases removed from V and 6 bases from J, the gap between germline ends came to 12 bases. Germline CDR1 is MNHEY and CDR2 is SVGEGT. CDR3 residues: CASSYGGNGEQYF. The CDR3 DNA is TGTGCCAGCAGTTATGGTGGGAACGGCGAGCAGTACTTC.

This clonotype was seen more than once but under ten times. This chain joins TRBV20-1 and TRBJ2-1, with 10 positions matching TRBD1. Per the germline V gene, CDR1 is DFQATT and CDR2 is SNEGSKA (reference sequence). Unmatched junction bases numbered 10, after V lost 1 base and J lost 4 bases. CDR3 length: 17 residues. Written as DNA, the CDR3 is TGCAGTGCTAGAGCCCACCTTGACAGGGGGCGGTACAATGAGCAGTTCTTC. Protein: CSARAHLDRGRYNEQFF.

Many counts were recorded for this clonotype. This sequence joins TRBV28 and TRBJ2-7; D is undetermined. Deletions cut 2 bases from V and 0 bases from J, with 14 bases between. The CDR3 has 16 residues. The germline V gene encodes CDR1 MDHEN and CDR2 SYDVKM. CDR3 nucleotide sequence: TGTGCCAGCAGTTTAGGGCAGCGCCCGAGCTCCTACGAGCAGTACTTC. Translated, it gives CASSLGQRPSSYEQYF.